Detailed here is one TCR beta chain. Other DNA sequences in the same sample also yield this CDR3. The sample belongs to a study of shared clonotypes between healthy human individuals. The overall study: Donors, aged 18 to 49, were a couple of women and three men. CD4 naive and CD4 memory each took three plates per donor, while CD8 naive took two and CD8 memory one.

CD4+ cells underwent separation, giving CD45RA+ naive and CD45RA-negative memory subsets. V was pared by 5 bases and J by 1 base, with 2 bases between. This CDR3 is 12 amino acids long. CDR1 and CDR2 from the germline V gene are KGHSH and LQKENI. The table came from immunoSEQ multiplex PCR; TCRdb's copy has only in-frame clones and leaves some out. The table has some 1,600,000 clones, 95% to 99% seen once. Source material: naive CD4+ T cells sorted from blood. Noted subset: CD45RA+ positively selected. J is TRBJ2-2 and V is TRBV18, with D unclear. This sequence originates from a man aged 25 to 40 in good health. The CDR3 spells CASSRNTGELFF. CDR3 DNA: TGTGCCAGCTCAAGGAACACCGGGGAGCTGTTTTTT.